Presented here are 30 T cell receptor beta chains from one specimen sequenced in a study of siplizumab effects on memory and regulatory T cells. Clones were sequenced by immunoSEQ multiplex PCR, and TCRdb holds only the in-frame ones, with some missing. The repertoire holds around 72,000 clones, about 90% seen once, with approximately 31% in the top ten. The sample taken for sequencing was CD8+ T cells sorted from blood. The source of these receptors is a human donor in good health.

The rearrangement links TRBV19 to TRBJ1-1, with D maybe TRBD1 (6 bases). The germline CDR1 and CDR2 sequences are LNHDA and SQIVND (reference sequence). The CDR3 length is 17 residues. Trimming removed 3 bases at V and 1 base at J, with 18 bases between. CDR3 protein: CASSIWARAGENTEAFF. The DNA for the CDR3 is TGTGCCAGTAGTATTTGGGCTAGGGCAGGGGAGAACACTGAAGCTTTCTTT.

This clone was found a few times. V is TRBV19 and J is TRBJ1-6, with D unresolved. The CDR3 is 14 residues long. The germline gives CDR1 LNHDA, CDR2 SQIVND (reference sequence). V gave up 1 base and J gave up 2 bases, with 3 bases separating them. CDR3 in amino acids: CASSIATYNSPLHF. The CDR3 bases are TGTGCCAGTAGTATAGCAACCTATAATTCACCCCTCCACTTT.

The rearrangement links TRBV6-1 to TRBJ2-7, with a weak D call TRBD1 (6 bases). This CDR3 is built from 15 residues. Germline V lookup: CDR1 MNHNS, CDR2 SASEGT. V was pared by 1 base and J by 3 bases, with 13 bases between. The CDR3 region is CASSEGYGQNYEQYF. The DNA of the CDR3 is TGTGCCAGCAGTGAAGGATATGGACAGAACTACGAGCAGTACTTC.

This chain connects TRBV2 to TRBJ1-1; 9 nucleotides line up with TRBD1. With 5 bases clipped from V and 9 bases from J, the junction kept 4 bases outside the gene matches. Germline V gene sequence: CDR1 SNHLY, CDR2 FYNNEI. The CDR3 contains 12 residues. The CDR3: CASSWTGVQAFF. The DNA for the CDR3 is TGTGCCAGCAGTTGGACAGGGGTTCAAGCTTTCTTT.

The V gene is TRBV9, the J gene TRBJ1-2; D gene uncertain. The CDR3 extends over 13 amino acids. The germline V and J ends were trimmed by 4 bases and 5 bases, with 12 bases remaining between them. CDR1 is SGDLS and CDR2 is YYNGEE in the germline V gene. In nucleotides, the CDR3 is TGTGCCAGCAGCCCACCGGACGGGTATGGCTACACCTTC. Translating it yields CASSPPDGYGYTF.

The rearrangement joins TRBV7-9 to TRBJ2-7, with 10 bases matching TRBD1. The CDR3 has 14 residues. Losses at the gene ends were 2 bases for V and 5 bases for J; bases not matched to a gene: 3. The germline V gene encodes CDR1 SEHNR and CDR2 FQNEAQ (reference sequence). CDR3 protein: CASSLPTGGNEQYF. For the CDR3, the DNA is TGTGCCAGCAGCTTACCGACAGGGGGCAACGAGCAGTACTTC.

The chain is built from TRBV6-5 and TRBJ2-1; 11 nucleotides align to TRBD2. V was clipped by 5 bases and J by 4 bases; unmatched bases: 4. The CDR3 is 15 amino acids. The germline CDR1 and CDR2 sequences are MNHEY and SVGAGI. CDR3 amino acids: CASSRPSGGYNEQFF. As DNA, the CDR3 is TGTGCCAGCAGTCGACCTAGCGGGGGGTACAATGAGCAGTTCTTC.

The chain links TRBV4-1 to TRBJ2-1, with unresolved D. Germline CDR1 reads MGHRA; CDR2 reads YSYEKL. Trimming removed 0 bases from V and 0 bases from J, with 9 bases in between. CDR3 size: 16 residues. The CDR3 here is CASSQDHPSSYNEQFF. The CDR3 nucleotides are TGCGCCAGCAGCCAAGACCACCCGAGCTCCTACAATGAGCAGTTCTTC.

A few counts support this clone. The chain couples TRBV9 to TRBJ1-1; weak D call: TRBD1 (5 bases). CDR3 length equals 13 residues. The germline V gene has CDR1 SGDLS and CDR2 YYNGEE. V was trimmed by 0 bases and J by 4 bases, leaving 7 bases between them. The CDR3 DNA reads as TGTGCCAGCAGCGTAGGAGGGACCACTGAAGCTTTCTTT. Translating it yields CASSVGGTTEAFF.

This sequence joins TRBV10-3 and TRBJ2-7; D perhaps matches TRBD1 (6 bases). Trimming shortened V by 4 bases and J by 3 bases, and 10 bases separated the two germline ends. The CDR3 covers 13 residues. CDR1 is ENHRY and CDR2 is SYGVKD in the germline V gene. In nucleotides, the CDR3 is TGTGCCATCAGTGCCGGGACACTCTACGAGCAGTACTTC. This sequence encodes CAISAGTLYEQYF.

This clone was seen only a few times. This rearrangement joins TRBV11-3 to TRBJ2-1; D remains unclear. The CDR3 sequence is 15 residues long. Germline-derived CDR1 and CDR2 are SGHNT and YENEEA. Trimming removed 5 bases at V and 0 bases at J, with 11 bases between. Here the CDR3 reads CASSKTVSSYNEQFF. CDR3 in DNA: TGTGCCAGCAGCAAGACGGTGAGCTCCTACAATGAGCAGTTCTTC.

Here the CDR3 reads CASRGTDHPYEQYF. CDR3 nucleotide sequence: TGTGCCAGCAGGGGGACAGACCACCCCTACGAGCAGTACTTC. The V and J genes are TRBV13 and TRBJ2-7; 7 bases match TRBD1. The CDR3 loop spans 14 amino acids. CDR1 is PRHDT and CDR2 is FYEKMQ in the germline V gene (reference sequence). Trimming removed 6 bases from V and 2 bases from J; junction bases left unmatched: 7.

The chain has TRBV5-1 and TRBJ1-2, with 7 bases aligning to TRBD1. This CDR3 has 15 residues. Trimming cost V 1 base and J 4 bases; bases outside gene matches: 7. The V gene's germline CDR1 is SGHRS and CDR2 YFSETQ. CDR3 sequence: CASSLIPGQPYGYTF. For the CDR3, the DNA is TGCGCCAGCAGCTTGATTCCGGGACAGCCCTATGGCTACACCTTC.

V usage is TRBV6-1 and J usage is TRBJ1-2, with D unresolved. The germline V and J ends were trimmed by 6 bases and 7 bases, with 15 bases remaining between them. This CDR3 has 13 residues. Germline-derived CDR1 and CDR2 are MNHNS and SASEGT. The CDR3 DNA sequence: TGTGCCAGCAGCTCTGATAAGTTCTCTGGCTACACCTTC. It translates to CASSSDKFSGYTF.

This clone was observed a handful of times. The J gene is TRBJ1-5, the V gene TRBV27; D is unresolved. CDR1 and CDR2 (germline): MNHEY, SMNVEV (reference sequence). The CDR3 runs 14 residues. Trimming took off 3 bases at V and 2 bases at J, with 8 bases between the two ends. The CDR3 reads CASSFVGGNQPQHF. The CDR3 region has the DNA TGTGCCAGCAGTTTTGTAGGTGGCAATCAGCCCCAGCATTTT.

The genes are TRBV27 and TRBJ2-1, with 8 bases matching TRBD1. The CDR3 is 14 residues long. Germline V gene lookup returns CDR1 MNHEY and CDR2 SMNVEV (reference sequence). Trimming at V came to 3 bases and at J to 5 bases, leaving 3 bases not matched to a gene. In nucleotides, the CDR3 is TGTGCCAGCAGTTTCGGCAGGGGGCACAATGAGCAGTTCTTC. This sequence encodes CASSFGRGHNEQFF.

The rearrangement links TRBV6-5 to TRBJ1-2; D remains ambiguous. CDR1 MNHEY and CDR2 SVGAGI come from the germline V gene. Trimming pared 9 bases from V and 4 bases from J, leaving 18 bases between. The CDR3 covers 14 residues. The CDR3 here is CASRQAVEVYGYTF. The DNA of the CDR3 is TGTGCCAGTCGCCAAGCGGTCGAGGTCTATGGCTACACCTTC.

The rearrangement links TRBV9 to TRBJ2-7, with TRBD2 matching over 7 bases. V lost 0 bases to trimming and J lost 2 bases; unmatched junction nucleotides: 8. This CDR3 spans 16 amino acids. CDR1 is SGDLS and CDR2 is YYNGEE in the germline V gene. CDR3 residues: CASSVGGGSPPYEQYF. The CDR3, as DNA: TGTGCCAGCAGCGTAGGAGGCGGGAGCCCCCCCTACGAGCAGTACTTC.

The rearrangement uses TRBV27 and TRBJ2-2, with D perhaps given as TRBD1 or TRBD2 (5 bases each). Between the trimmed V and J ends, which lost 8 bases and 6 bases, there was a span of 19 bases. The CDR3 has 15 amino acids. The germline V gene encodes CDR1 MNHEY and CDR2 SMNVEV (reference sequence). The CDR3 DNA is TGTGCCAGCGTTATCCGGGGCGATCTCTCCGGGGAGCTGTTTTTT. Translated: CASVIRGDLSGELFF.

The rearrangement joins TRBV5-4 to TRBJ1-1, with TRBD1 matching 7 bases. Germline-derived CDR1 and CDR2 are SGHNT and YYREEE (reference sequence). The ends lost 5 bases at V and 3 bases at J; junction bases unmatched: 10. The CDR3 loop spans 15 amino acids. The CDR3 spells CASRDSGGGDTEAFF. In DNA, the CDR3 is TGTGCCAGCAGGGATTCGGGAGGGGGCGACACTGAAGCTTTCTTT.

This rearrangement joins TRBV7-2 to TRBJ1-1; D is uncertain. The CDR3 consists of 16 residues. Trimming shortened V by 1 base and J by 3 bases, and 15 bases separated the two germline ends. Germline loops: CDR1 SGHTA, CDR2 FQGNSA. The CDR3 region has the DNA TGTGCCAGCAGCTTAGGGGGTATGGGGTTTGACACTGAAGCTTTCTTT. Translated, it gives CASSLGGMGFDTEAFF.

A few counts support this clone. The CDR3 spells CASSLGGGGLSDEQYF. DNA of the CDR3: TGTGCCAGCAGCTTAGGGGGAGGCGGATTAAGTGACGAGCAGTACTTC. The V gene is TRBV7-9, the J gene TRBJ2-7; D may be TRBD2 (6 bases). The germline V gene has CDR1 SEHNR and CDR2 FQNEAQ (reference sequence). Trimming pared 1 base from V and 5 bases from J, leaving 18 bases between. The CDR3 has 16 residues.

This clone appeared a single time. The chain combines TRBV4-2 with TRBJ1-4, with D uncertain. V lost 2 bases and J 3 bases, leaving 10 bases between the germline ends. Germline loops: CDR1 LGHNA, CDR2 YNFKEQ. The CDR3 contains 15 residues. CDR3 loop: CASSQTISANEKLFF. Here the CDR3 DNA reads TGTGCCAGCAGCCAAACCATCTCGGCTAATGAAAAACTGTTTTTT.

The V and J genes are TRBV5-1 and TRBJ1-1; unclear D gene. Trimming pared 1 base from V and 3 bases from J, leaving 13 bases between. From germline, CDR1 is SGHRS and CDR2 YFSETQ. The CDR3 is 15 amino acids. CDR3 sequence (DNA): TGCGCCAGCAGCTTGCGACGACCAATCGACACTGAAGCTTTCTTT. Residues: CASSLRRPIDTEAFF.

The chain uses TRBV7-7 and TRBJ2-5, with D unclear. V lost 5 bases and J 4 bases, leaving 8 bases between the germline ends. Looked up from germline, CDR1 is SSHAT and CDR2 is FNYEAQ (reference sequence). The length of the CDR3 is 12 residues. The CDR3 sequence: CASSPNRETQYF. The DNA for the CDR3 is TGTGCCAGCAGCCCGAACCGAGAGACCCAGTACTTC.

This chain uses TRBV5-1 with TRBJ1-2, with D tentatively TRBD1 (6 bases). Looked up from germline, CDR1 is SGHRS and CDR2 is YFSETQ. The CDR3 runs to 15 residues. Trimming left V 5 bases short and J 5 bases short, with 19 bases between. CDR3 loop: CASREGGSGLYGYTF. CDR3 coding DNA: TGCGCCAGCAGGGAGGGGGGTTCTGGCCTGTATGGCTACACCTTC. The full variable domain, rest sourced from reference TRBV5-1 and TRBJ1-2, is KAGVTQTPRYLIKTRGQQVTLSCSPISGHRSVSWYQQTPGQGLQFLFEYFSETQRNKGNFPGRFSGRQFSNSRSEMNVSTLELGDSALYLCASREGGSGLYGYTFGSGTRLTVV.

This chain connects TRBV25-1 to TRBJ1-5, with D unclear. V was cut by 0 bases and J by 3 bases, with 3 bases left in between. The CDR3 runs 13 residues. Germline V gene sequence: CDR1 MGHDK, CDR2 SYGVNS. In DNA, the CDR3 is TGTGCCAGCAGTGAATATAACAATCAGCCCCAGCATTTT. It specifies CASSEYNNQPQHF.

The V and J genes are TRBV4-1 and TRBJ2-1, with D perhaps given as TRBD1 or TRBD2 (5 bases each). V gave up 2 bases and J gave up 7 bases, with 9 bases separating them. This CDR3 is built from 13 residues. In germline, CDR1 is MGHRA, CDR2 YSYEKL. The CDR3 reads CASSQRGGNEQFF. The CDR3 region has the DNA TGCGCCAGCAGCCAACGGGGCGGGAATGAGCAGTTCTTC.

The V gene is TRBV27, the J gene TRBJ2-7; D is ambiguous. With 8 bases removed from V and 3 bases from J, the gap between germline ends came to 5 bases. The CDR3 runs to 10 residues. Per germline, CDR1 MNHEY and CDR2 SMNVEV (reference sequence). The CDR3 loop reads CASGDYEQYF. In DNA form, the CDR3 reads TGTGCCAGCGGGGACTACGAGCAGTACTTC.

The CDR3 protein is CASSYGLAGGPNEQFF. The CDR3 bases are TGTGCCAGCAGTTACGGACTAGCGGGAGGGCCAAATGAGCAGTTCTTC. This sequence joins TRBV27 and TRBJ2-1; 15 bases fit TRBD2. The V gene's germline CDR1 is MNHEY and CDR2 SMNVEV (reference sequence). With V trimmed by 4 bases and J by 7 bases, 5 bases remained unmatched. The CDR3 is made up of 16 amino acids.